The present TCR beta chain was sequenced within a study of blood T cell repertoires in COVID-19 (dated by TCRdb to about 2020). General notes on the study: Collaborator samples came from the United States, Italy and Spain and covered acute and convalescent phases of COVID-19. The prospective study material was composed of cDNA or gDNA derived from T cells, B-cell-depleted T cells, or PBMCs. The sample metadata nearly always contained a de-identified subject ID, COVID-19 status, age in years and sex. The repertoires were released in a freely available public database intended as a resource for research on the immune response to SARS-CoV-2. Deeply sampled blood TCRbeta repertoires from subjects exposed to, actively infected with, or recovered from COVID-19 were included in the dataset. HLA class I and class II types, where available, came from metadata supplied by the sample provider rather than from assay-based typing. Samples came from the ongoing ImmuneRACE study (first 160 participants) plus 1,254 subjects from 6 global collaborators.

General findings and caveats noted by the study authors: The amount of clinical and demographic metadata varied by source and participant and was provided uncurated.

TCRbeta CDR3 regions were amplified from genomic DNA using the immunoSEQ Assay, a bias-controlled multiplex PCR. Concerning the study's data processing: The number of nucleated cells in each sample was estimated from the amplification of reference gene primers within the assay. To quantify the absolute abundance of each unique TCRbeta CDR3 rearrangement, sequence reads were collapsed and filtered. For each sample, productive Simpson clonality was calculated by taking the square root of Simpson's diversity index across productive rearrangements. Held by TCRdb, this immuneACCESS table contains in-frame sequences only and omits some clones. Under half of the omission traces to an unresolved V gene where checked; the cause of the rest is unknown. That table gives V, J and clone size, and the DNA gave D and trimming. Present in this sample are about 120,000 clones, over 75% of which were seen just once. In total, the top ten clones hold around 4% of the sample.

At the junction V is shortened by 1 base and J by 1 base, with 16 bases in between. Measured from the cysteine to the phenylalanine, the CDR3 is 17 residues long. Only the CDR3 portion is preserved as DNA: 51 bases, with reading frame beginning at the first base. Sequences LGHDT (CDR1) and YNNKEL (CDR2) are obtained from the germline V gene (reference sequence). Whole blood was collected in K2EDTA tubes by collaborating institutions according to the institutions' own protocols. For TCRbeta analysis, collaborator samples were shipped as frozen whole blood, as isolated PBMCs, or as DNA extracted from either sample type. Note on this clone: It lacks a known antigen. No much larger clone exists at a distance of one base, and base qualities are not known.

The sequence was obtained from a man aged 55 to 70 with acute or convalescent COVID-19. Material: peripheral blood. The chain employs TRBV3-1 (or the pseudogene TRBV3-2) and TRBJ1-1; the D gene identity is not certain. The DNA sequence reads TGTGCCAGCAGCCAAGGGGAAGCGGCAGGAGAGAACACTGAAGCTTTCTTT. It translates as CASSQGEAAGENTEAFF.